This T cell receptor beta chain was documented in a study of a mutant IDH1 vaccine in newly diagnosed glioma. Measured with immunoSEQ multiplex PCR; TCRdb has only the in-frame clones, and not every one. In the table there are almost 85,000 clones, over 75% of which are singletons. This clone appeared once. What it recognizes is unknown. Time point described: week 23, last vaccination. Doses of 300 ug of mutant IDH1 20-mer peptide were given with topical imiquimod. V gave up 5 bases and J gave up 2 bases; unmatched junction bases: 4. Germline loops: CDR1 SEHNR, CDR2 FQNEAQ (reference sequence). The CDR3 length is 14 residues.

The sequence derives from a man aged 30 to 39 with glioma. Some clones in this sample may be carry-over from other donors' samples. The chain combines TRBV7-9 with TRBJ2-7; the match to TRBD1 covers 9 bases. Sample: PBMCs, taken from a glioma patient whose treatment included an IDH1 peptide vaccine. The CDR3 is CASSGGTGPYEQYF. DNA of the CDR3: TGTGCCAGCAGCGGGGGGACAGGGCCCTACGAGCAGTACTTC.